This TCR beta chain was identified during a study of blood T cell repertoires in COVID-19. In the study's own analysis: It was from reference gene primer amplification that nucleated cell counts were estimated. The assay was immunoSEQ multiplex PCR, and TCRdb's table has in-frame clones only and misses some. D and trimming were read from the DNA, whereas the V and J calls and clone size are those reported in that table. The table lists approximately 470,000 clones, approximately 86% of them singletons. The V end lost 6 bases, the J end lost 0 bases, and 15 bases lay between the germline ends. CDR1 MDHEN and CDR2 SYDVKM come from the germline V gene. The CDR3 contains 16 residues. Enrolled through a virtual design, the participants were between 18 and 89 years of age and came from 24 US areas. Cohorts were assigned according to the clinical history that participants reported.

The J gene is TRBJ1-5, the V gene TRBV28; D is unclear. The sample comprised PBMCs or T cells enriched from blood (not recorded which). This TCR came from a woman aged 18-29 years who had recovered from COVID-19. The CDR3 bases are TGTGCCAGCAGGCCCCCGGGAACTTATAGCAATCAGCCCCAGCATTTT. This gives the protein CASRPPGTYSNQPQHF.